This T cell receptor beta chain was found in a study of cytomegalovirus exposure and HLA in healthy donors. CDR1 MDHEN and CDR2 SYDVKM come from the germline V gene. V was clipped by 6 bases and J by 2 bases; unmatched bases: 11. The CDR3 runs to 16 residues. 13 Jbeta primers and 60 Vbeta primers were used for the PCR. Clones were read by immunoSEQ multiplex PCR, and TCRdb kept only the in-frame ones, dropping some. There are approximately 150,000 clones in the sample; over 75% occur only once, and roughly 1.7% lies in the top ten. This TCR was sampled from a woman aged 25-40 years in good health and CMV-seronegative. Specimen: PBMCs. The rearrangement uses TRBV28 and TRBJ2-3, with TRBD2 matching 7 bases. CDR3 amino acids: CASSVLGLADTDTQYF. DNA for the CDR3: TGTGCCAGCAGCGTCCTGGGGCTAGCGGACACAGATACGCAGTATTTT.